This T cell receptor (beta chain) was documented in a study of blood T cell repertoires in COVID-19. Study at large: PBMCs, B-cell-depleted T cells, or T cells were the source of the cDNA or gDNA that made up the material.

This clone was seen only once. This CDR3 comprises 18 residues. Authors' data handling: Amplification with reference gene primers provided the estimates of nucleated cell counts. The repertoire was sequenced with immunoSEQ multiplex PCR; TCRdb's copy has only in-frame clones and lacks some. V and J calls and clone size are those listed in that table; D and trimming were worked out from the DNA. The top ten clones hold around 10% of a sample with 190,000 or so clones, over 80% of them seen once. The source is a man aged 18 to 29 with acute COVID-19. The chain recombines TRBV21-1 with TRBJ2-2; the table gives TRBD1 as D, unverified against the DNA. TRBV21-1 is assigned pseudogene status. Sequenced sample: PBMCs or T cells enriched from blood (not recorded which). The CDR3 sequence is CASSQRDRGPKGTGELFF. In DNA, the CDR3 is TGTGCCAGCAGCCAGCGGGACAGGGGGCCAAAGGGCACCGGGGAGCTGTTTTTT.